This passage covers 15 T cell receptor beta chains from one sample sequenced in a study of OX40 agonist ivuxolimab in advanced cancers. Method: immunoSEQ multiplex PCR; TCRdb's copy keeps in-frame clones and lacks some. The data contain fewer than 70,000 clones, roughly 87% of them singletons. The source was CD4+ or CD8+ T cells sorted from blood, collected in a trial of the OX40 agonist ivuxolimab. The receptors stem from an adult with an advanced solid tumor such as melanoma, head and neck, liver or kidney cancer.

This clone was found once. The chain uses TRBV27 and TRBJ1-1; 7 nucleotides line up with TRBD1. Germline CDR1 MNHEY, CDR2 SMNVEV (reference sequence). The CDR3 is 15 amino acids. V shed 7 bases, J shed 0 bases, and the junction held 8 bases outside the gene matches. The CDR3 region is CASTPYRGVNTEAFF. CDR3 DNA sequence: TGTGCCAGCACCCCGTACAGGGGAGTGAACACTGAAGCTTTCTTT.

This clone was observed once. The V call is TRBV7-6, the J call TRBJ2-3; 15 nucleotides align to TRBD2. Trimming took 3 bases from V and 9 from J; bases not matched to a gene: 10. From germline, CDR1 is SGHVS and CDR2 FNYEAQ. This CDR3 is built from 17 residues. The CDR3 DNA reads TGTGCCAGCAGCTTGGGACTAGCGGGGGGTCCCTCCGGCACGCAGTATTTT. Encoded protein: CASSLGLAGGPSGTQYF.

This clone has a handful of counts. The chain has TRBV7-9 and TRBJ2-7; D is perhaps TRBD2 (5 bases). CDR3 length equals 12 residues. The V gene's germline CDR1 is SEHNR and CDR2 FQNEAQ (reference sequence). The V end lost 3 bases, the J end lost 9 bases, and 12 bases lay between the germline ends. This chain's CDR3 is CASSFEGGGQYF. CDR3 nucleotides: TGTGCCAGCAGCTTTGAGGGTGGCGGGCAGTACTTC.

This sequence joins TRBV9 and TRBJ1-1; D is unresolved. The CDR3 sequence is 12 residues long. The germline V and J ends were trimmed by 4 bases and 1 base, with 5 bases remaining between them. Per germline, CDR1 SGDLS and CDR2 YYNGEE. The DNA for the CDR3 is TGTGCCAGCAGCCCCGGGAACACTGAAGCTTTCTTT. This codes for CASSPGNTEAFF.

V is TRBV19 and J is TRBJ1-5; the D gene is possibly TRBD1 (5 bases). Germline V gives CDR1 LNHDA, CDR2 SQIVND (reference sequence). V lost 7 bases to trimming and J lost 1 base, with 14 bases between them. The CDR3 has 15 residues. The CDR3 loop is CASTRGRQSNQPQHF. The CDR3 nucleotides are TGTGCCAGTACGAGGGGAAGACAGAGCAATCAGCCCCAGCATTTT.

This clone appeared once. The chain uses TRBV7-9 and TRBJ2-3, with a possible D match to TRBD2 (6 bases). Trimming left V 10 bases short and J 0 bases short, with 17 bases between. Germline assignment: CDR1 SEHNR and CDR2 FQNEAQ (reference sequence). The CDR3 runs to 15 residues. The CDR3 nucleotides read TGTGCCACTCGAGGCGGAGGGGTGAGCACAGATACGCAGTATTTT. Protein product: CATRGGGVSTDTQYF.

This clone was detected a few times. The chain links TRBV29-1 to TRBJ1-5; unclear D gene. V gave up 4 bases and J gave up 2 bases, with 12 bases separating them. The CDR3 has 14 residues. The germline gives CDR1 SQVTM, CDR2 ANQGSEA. The CDR3 loop is CSVVFVGGNQPQHF. CDR3 in DNA: TGCAGCGTTGTGTTCGTCGGGGGCAATCAGCCCCAGCATTTT.

This clone is labeled medium-sized (0.01 to 0.1%). The J gene is TRBJ1-3, the V gene TRBV2; no definite D call. V was cut by 6 bases and J by 1 base, with 10 bases left in between. The CDR3 consists of 14 residues. Germline V CDR1 and CDR2: SNHLY, FYNNEI. The CDR3 DNA follows: TGTGCCAGCAGAGAGGACCTTTCTGGAAACACCATATATTTT. Amino acids: CASREDLSGNTIYF. Full variable domain (outside the CDR3, taken from reference TRBV2 and TRBJ1-3): EPEVTQTPSHQVTQMGQEVILRCVPISNHLYFYWYRQILGQKVEFLVSFYNNEISEKSEIFDDQFSVERPDGSNFTLKIRSTKLEDSAMYFCASREDLSGNTIYFGEGSWLTVV.

The chain couples TRBV9 to TRBJ2-1; 14 nucleotides line up with TRBD2. The CDR3 totals 17 residues. The ends lost 3 bases at V and 1 base at J; junction bases unmatched: 3. Germline lookup yields CDR1 SGDLS and CDR2 YYNGEE. The chain's CDR3 is CASSAGLAGESYNEQFF. For the CDR3, the DNA is TGTGCCAGCAGCGCGGGACTAGCGGGAGAATCCTACAATGAGCAGTTCTTC.

The rearrangement joins TRBV19 to TRBJ1-1; D gene uncertain. The CDR3 has 14 residues. Trimming pared 7 bases from V and 1 base from J, leaving 13 bases between. Per germline, CDR1 LNHDA and CDR2 SQIVND (reference sequence). DNA of the CDR3: TGTGCCAGTACCGACGGCCAACGGAACACTGAAGCTTTCTTT. Encoded protein: CASTDGQRNTEAFF.

The rearrangement uses TRBV29-1 and TRBJ1-5; 9 nucleotides match TRBD1. V dropped 6 bases and J dropped 4; count of bases not matched to a gene: 7. CDR1 and CDR2 from the germline V gene are SQVTM and ANQGSEA. The CDR3 totals 14 residues. CDR3 in amino acids: CSVATGTGNQPQHF. CDR3 DNA sequence: TGCAGCGTCGCCACCGGGACAGGGAATCAGCCCCAGCATTTT.

The chain has TRBV29-1 and TRBJ1-2, with TRBD1 as a possible D gene (5 bases). The CDR3 is 12 residues long. Germline V CDR1 and CDR2: SQVTM, ANQGSEA. Deletions cut 4 bases from V and 4 bases from J, with 10 bases between. The CDR3 sequence: CSVGQGGYGYTF. The CDR3 DNA is TGCAGCGTTGGGCAGGGCGGCTATGGCTACACCTTC.

V is TRBV5-1 and J is TRBJ2-1, with D possibly matching TRBD1 (6 bases). Germline CDR1 reads SGHRS; CDR2 reads YFSETQ. V lost 6 bases, J lost 0 bases, and 13 bases lay in between. The CDR3 consists of 15 residues. The CDR3 region is CASTQLGGSYNEQFF. The CDR3 coding sequence is TGCGCCAGCACTCAACTAGGGGGCTCCTACAATGAGCAGTTCTTC.

A note on this clone: Other nucleotide sequences from this sample produce the same CDR3. CDR3 loop: CASSLGRLNTEAFF. CDR3 in DNA: TGTGCCAGCAGTTTGGGACGGTTGAACACTGAAGCTTTCTTT. V usage is TRBV27 and J usage is TRBJ1-1, with D tentatively TRBD1 (5 bases). The CDR3 spans 14 residues. V was pared by 3 bases and J by 0 bases, with 8 bases between. Germline assignment: CDR1 MNHEY and CDR2 SMNVEV (reference sequence).

This clone was observed once. A much larger clone lies one base from this, so it may be a read error. Other DNA sequences in the same sample also yield this CDR3. This chain uses TRBV18 with TRBJ1-4; 10 nucleotides match TRBD1. V lost 6 bases, J lost 5 bases, and 3 bases stayed unmatched. CDR1 is KGHSH, CDR2 LQKENI, per germline. The CDR3 contains 14 residues. The CDR3 DNA sequence: TGTGCCAGCTCCCCGGGACAGGGGAATGAAAAACTGTTTTTT. Translating it yields CASSPGQGNEKLFF.